This T cell receptor beta chain was sequenced during a study of graft-versus-host responses after intestinal transplantation. Study-wide context: Among the recipients, transplants were multivisceral, liver-intestinal, or isolated intestinal. Among the recipients, all got anti-thymocyte globulin induction and then tacrolimus and steroids for about three years.

The assay was immunoSEQ multiplex PCR, and TCRdb's table has in-frame clones only and misses some. The sample holds 93,000 or so clones, roughly 93% seen once. On this clone: Its antigen is still unknown.

CDR3 length: 15 amino acids. Germline CDR1 is MNHEY and CDR2 is SMNVEV (reference sequence). V lost 2 bases, J lost 0 bases, and 11 bases lay in between. Study observations and caveats: Allografts of one patient group, those with graft-donor T cell macrochimerism, had high graft-versus-host to host-versus-graft clonal ratios. Peak circulating GvH clone levels were associated with early post-transplant HvG declines.

The clonotype comes from a human donor who received an intestinal transplant. V and J are TRBV27 and TRBJ2-7; D ambiguous. The source material was unstimulated CD8+ T cells sorted from spleen or lymph node cells, sampled before intestinal transplant. The CDR3 loop is CASSLGAASSYEQYF. CDR3 nucleotide sequence: TGTGCCAGCAGTTTAGGAGCCGCCAGCTCCTACGAGCAGTACTTC.